This T cell receptor beta chain derives from a study of beta chain features in type 1 diabetes. Findings and limits, study-wide: Because the template was cDNA, high-expressing cells might be over-represented.

In the case of this clone: Its antigen is not identified.

By way of CD45RO/CCR7/CD25/CD127/CD95/CD27, the CD4+ regulatory, stem cell-like memory, central memory and naive cells were sorted. What was sequenced were expressed TCRB transcripts, since all of the isolated RNA had been reverse transcribed. Using immunoSEQ multiplex PCR, the repertoire was profiled, and TCRdb retains in-frame clones only, with some absent. The sample yields hundreds of thousands of clones, roughly 16% seen once. Trimming left V 0 bases short and J 0 bases short, with 9 bases between. CDR3 size: 16 residues. Germline CDR1 and CDR2: SGHRS and YFSETQ. The chain has TRBV5-1 and TRBJ1-4; no definite D call. The material sequenced was naive CD4+ T cells from blood. This TCR was recovered from a man between 18 and 29 years old in good health. The CDR3 DNA follows: TGCGCCAGCAGCTTGGTCGGCGGAGCAACTAATGAAAAACTGTTTTTT. Amino acid sequence: CASSLVGGATNEKLFF.